This is a list of T cell receptor beta chains from one sample in a study of T-cell reconstitution after alpha-beta-depleted transplantation in children. TCRdb ran MiXCR on the PCR reads and lists one entry per CDR3 protein. The sample holds 450,000 to 600,000 distinct CDR3 sequences, approximately 12% seen once. The sample was PBMCs, mostly from graft donor cells, taken 360 days after TCRalphabeta/CD19-depleted stem cell transplant. All receptors derive from a male patient aged 10 to 17 who had a stem cell transplant for acute myeloid leukemia, so the T cells may come from the graft donor. The CDR3 runs from the conserved cysteine through the conserved F or W. Each record gives: V gene, clone size, J gene, D gene, CDR3 DNA, CDR3 protein. The D gene is left open where the match is weak. Clone sizes are given selectively: once, few, many, or a class where the clone is expanded.

TRBV24-1	.	TRBJ2-1	.	TGTGCCACCAGTGATCGGGTAGCGGAAGCCTACAATGAGCAGTTCTTC	CATSDRVAEAYNEQFF
TRBV29-1	few	TRBJ2-2	.	TGCAGCGTTGGTTCCAGCGGTCCTAACACCGGGGAGCTGTTTTTT	CSVGSSGPNTGELFF
TRBV12-3/TRBV12-4	.	TRBJ2-1	TRBD2	TGTGCCAGCAGTTTGCCCAGCGGGAGGACACCCTACAATGAGCAGTTCTTC	CASSLPSGRTPYNEQFF
TRBV7-8	.	TRBJ1-2	.	TGTGCCAGCAGCTCCACTAAGCGAGACTACACCTTC	CASSSTKRDYTF
TRBV25-1	few	TRBJ2-3	.	TGTGCCAGCAGTGAACCCCGTGGGGCCCGAGATACGCAGTATTTT	CASSEPRGARDTQYF
TRBV7-3	many	TRBJ2-2	TRBD2	TGTGCCAGCAGCCCCTGGACTAGCGGTGACGGGGAGCTGTTTTTT	CASSPWTSGDGELFF
TRBV7-2	.	TRBJ2-7	.	TGTGCCAGCAGCCCAATCGGGGGAGACTACGAGCAGTACTTC	CASSPIGGDYEQYF
TRBV25-1	many	TRBJ2-5	.	TGTGCCAGCAGTGAGTGGCGGGAGACCCAGTACTTC	CASSEWRETQYF
TRBV29-1	few	TRBJ2-1	TRBD2	TGCAGCGTTTTACCCGGGACTAGTTTTTCCTACAATGAGCAGTTCTTC	CSVLPGTSFSYNEQFF
TRBV24-1	.	TRBJ2-2	.	TGTGCCACCAGTAATCCTAGTGTCATCGGGGAGCTGTTTTTT	CATSNPSVIGELFF
TRBV7-2	.	TRBJ2-1	.	TGTGCCAGCAGCTGGGGGACGGGGGTAAATGAGCAGTTCTTC	CASSWGTGVNEQFF
TRBV12-3/TRBV12-4	few	TRBJ2-1	.	TGTGCCAGCAGTTTGAGCGGACCCTACAATGAGCAGTTCTTC	CASSLSGPYNEQFF
TRBV4-3	few	TRBJ2-1	TRBD2	TGCGCCAGCCGGGGACTAGCGGACAATGAGCAGTTCTTC	CASRGLADNEQFF
TRBV28	.	TRBJ2-7	TRBD1	TGTGCCAGCAGCTGGCGCAGAGGGACAGGGGGGCCCTACGAGCAGTACTTC	CASSWRRGTGGPYEQYF
TRBV4-3	few	TRBJ2-3	.	TGCGCCAGCAGCCGCATCCCGGGCGGGAGCACAGATACGCAGTATTTT	CASSRIPGGSTDTQYF
TRBV4-3	.	TRBJ2-6	.	TGCGCCAGCAGCCGTCTTTCGGGGGAAGGGGCCAACGTCCTGACTTTC	CASSRLSGEGANVLTF
TRBV7-6	.	TRBJ1-5	.	TGTGCCAGCAGCCCCCGACCGAATCAGCCCCAGCATTTT	CASSPRPNQPQHF
TRBV19	.	TRBJ2-5	.	TGTGCCAGTAGTATCAAGTGGCAAGAGACCCAGTACTTC	CASSIKWQETQYF
TRBV7-8	many	TRBJ2-7	TRBD2	TGTGCCAGCAGAGGACTAGCGGCCTCCTACGAGCAGTACTTC	CASRGLAASYEQYF
TRBV28	many	TRBJ2-4	TRBD1	TGTGCCAGCAGTTTAAGGGACAGGCAACTCAAAAACATTCAGTACTTC	CASSLRDRQLKNIQYF
TRBV29-1	.	TRBJ2-7	.	TGCAGCGTTGAAAAGCGGCCCTACGAGCAGTACTTC	CSVEKRPYEQYF
TRBV18	.	TRBJ1-1	.	TGTGCCAGCTCAGGCCGAGGGGCCCAAACCGTAATGAACACTGAAGCTTTCTTT	CASSGRGAQTVMNTEAFF
TRBV20-1	.	TRBJ2-3	TRBD2	TGCAGTGCTAGAGATCGGCGGGAGAATCCCCGAACGCAGTATTTT	CSARDRRENPRTQYF
TRBV7-6	many	TRBJ2-2	TRBD2	TGTGCCAGCAGCTCCAAGACTAGCGGAGCGAACACCGGGGAGCTGTTTTTT	CASSSKTSGANTGELFF
TRBV4-3	few	TRBJ2-1	TRBD2	TGCGCCAGCAGCCAAGCGAGGAGCGGGAGAAGTTACAATGAGCAGTTCTTC	CASSQARSGRSYNEQFF
TRBV7-9	.	TRBJ2-7	.	TGTGCCAGCAGCTTAGGGGCGGGGTTCGACGAGCAGTACTTC	CASSLGAGFDEQYF
TRBV25-1	.	TRBJ2-5	TRBD1	TGTGCCAGAAGGACAGGGAGGTACCCGGAGGAGACCCAGTACTTC	CARRTGRYPEETQYF
TRBV5-1	.	TRBJ2-5	TRBD1	TGCGCCAGCAGCGATGTACAGGGGTCCCAGTACTTC	CASSDVQGSQYF
TRBV5-1	.	TRBJ2-7	.	TGCGCCAGCACCCTACGCCCGGGTCCCAGCTCCTACGAGCAGTACTTC	CASTLRPGPSSYEQYF